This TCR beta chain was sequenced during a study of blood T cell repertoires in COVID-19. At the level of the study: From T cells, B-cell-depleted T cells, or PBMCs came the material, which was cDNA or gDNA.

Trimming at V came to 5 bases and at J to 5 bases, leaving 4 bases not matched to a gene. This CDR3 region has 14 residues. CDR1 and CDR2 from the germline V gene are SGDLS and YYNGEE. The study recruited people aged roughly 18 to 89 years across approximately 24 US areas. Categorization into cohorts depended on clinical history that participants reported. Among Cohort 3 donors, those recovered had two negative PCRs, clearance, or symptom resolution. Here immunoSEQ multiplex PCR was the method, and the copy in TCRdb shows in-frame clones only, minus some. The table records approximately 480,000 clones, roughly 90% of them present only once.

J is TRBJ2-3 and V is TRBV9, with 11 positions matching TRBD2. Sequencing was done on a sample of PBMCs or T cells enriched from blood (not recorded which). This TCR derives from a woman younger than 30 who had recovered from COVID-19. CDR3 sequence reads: CASSLSGGEDTQYF. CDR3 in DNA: TGTGCCAGCAGTCTTAGCGGGGGGGAAGATACGCAGTATTTT.